This passage covers 8 T cell receptor beta chains from one sample sequenced in a study of blood T cell repertoires in COVID-19. Assay used: immunoSEQ multiplex PCR; TCRdb lists only in-frame clones, some missing. Altogether tens of thousands of clones are present, about 90% being singletons, with the ten largest covering approximately 18%. The sample taken for sequencing was peripheral blood. The source is a human donor in a cohort sampled during active COVID-19.

The V gene is TRBV5-5, the J gene TRBJ2-3, with D maybe TRBD2 (5 bases). This CDR3 region has 15 residues. The V end was cut by 0 bases, the J end by 4 bases, with 12 bases between. Germline CDR1 is SGHKS and CDR2 is YYEKEE (reference sequence). CDR3 residues: CASSLDVGEADTQYF. CDR3 nucleotide sequence: TGTGCCAGCAGCTTGGATGTGGGAGAGGCAGATACGCAGTATTTT.

The V gene is TRBV12-3 or TRBV12-4, the J gene TRBJ1-6, with 7 bases aligning to TRBD1. V was clipped by 5 bases and J by 8 bases; unmatched bases: 3. CDR3 length: 13 residues. This CDR3 reads CASSRDRDSPLHF. The CDR3 DNA sequence: TGTGCCAGCAGTCGCGACAGGGATTCACCCCTCCACTTT.

This chain uses TRBV9 with TRBJ2-5, with no clear D. The germline CDR1 and CDR2 sequences are SGDLS and YYNGEE. The CDR3 covers 14 residues. Trimming removed 4 bases from V and 1 base from J, with 11 bases in between. This CDR3 reads CASSQQATQETQYF. The CDR3, as DNA: TGTGCCAGCAGCCAACAAGCGACCCAAGAGACCCAGTACTTC. The whole variable domain, remainder taken from reference TRBV9 and TRBJ2-5, is DSGVTQTPKHLITATGQRVTLRCSPRSGDLSVYWYQQSLDQGLQFLIQYYNGEERAKGNILERFSAQQFPDLHSELNLSSLELGDSALYFCASSQQATQETQYFGPGTRLLVL.

The chain couples TRBV6-5 to TRBJ2-5; D is possibly TRBD1 (5 bases). From germline, CDR1 is MNHEY and CDR2 SVGAGI. Trimming took off 0 bases at V and 5 bases at J, with 13 bases between the two ends. This CDR3 spans 15 amino acids. CDR3 amino acids: CASSYSTVGRETQYF. The CDR3 nucleotides are TGTGCCAGCAGTTACTCGACGGTGGGGCGGGAGACCCAGTACTTC.

This sequence joins TRBV10-1 and TRBJ2-5; tentatively, D is TRBD2 (5 bases). CDR1 and CDR2 from the germline V gene are WNHNN and SYGVQD (reference sequence). The CDR3 sequence is 11 residues long. V was trimmed by 10 bases and J by 9 bases, leaving 15 bases between them. CDR3 nucleotide sequence: TGCGCCACCCTAGCCCGAAGGGCCCAGTACTTC. Protein product: CATLARRAQYF.

This sequence joins TRBV27 and TRBJ2-3; 7 bases align to TRBD2. Germline V lookup: CDR1 MNHEY, CDR2 SMNVEV (reference sequence). Trimming took 7 bases from V and 2 from J; bases not matched to a gene: 6. The CDR3 sequence is 14 residues long. CDR3 in DNA: TGTGCCAGCAAAAAGGCGGGGGTCACAGATACGCAGTATTTT. Protein: CASKKAGVTDTQYF.

V and J are TRBV10-3 and TRBJ1-2; TRBD1 is a possible D gene (5 bases). The germline gives CDR1 ENHRY, CDR2 SYGVKD. V lost 3 bases, J lost 0 bases, and 8 bases lay in between. The CDR3 has 14 residues. In DNA form, the CDR3 reads TGTGCCATCAGTGATGGGGGGGCTAACTATGGCTACACCTTC. This translates into CAISDGGANYGYTF.

The count of this clone is one. The chain is built from TRBV7-2 and TRBJ1-4, with TRBD1 as a possible D gene (5 bases). CDR3 length: 15 amino acids. Trimming shortened V by 5 bases and J by 8 bases, and 18 bases separated the two germline ends. Germline-derived CDR1 and CDR2 are SGHTA and FQGNSA. The CDR3 DNA reads as TGTGCCAGCAGCACCTCCGGACGACGGGGGGAAAAACTGTTTTTT. Amino acid sequence: CASSTSGRRGEKLFF.